A selection of T cell receptor beta chains follows, all from one sample in a study of blood T cell repertoires in COVID-19. The data were produced by immunoSEQ multiplex PCR, yet TCRdb's version contains in-frame clones alone and is incomplete. The sample lists hundreds of thousands of clones; around 88% were seen once. The sequenced material came from peripheral blood. The receptors come from a woman aged 25 to 45 who had recovered from COVID-19. Both conserved end residues are part of each CDR3. D genes are given only for firm matches. A clone size is listed for some rows: how often the clone was seen (once, few, many), or a class if it is expanded.

TRBD1,TRBJ1-4,TRBV29-1,-,TGCAGCGTCGGGACAGGGGGTAATGAAAAACTGTTTTTT,CSVGTGGNEKLFF
TRBD2,TRBJ2-7,TRBV6-5,-,TGTGCCAGCAGTTACACGGGGGGTGAGCAGTACTTC,CASSYTGGEQYF
TRBD2,TRBJ2-3,TRBV7-9,-,TGTGCCAGCAGCTCATGGGGGGGTAGCACAGATACGCAGTATTTT,CASSSWGGSTDTQYF
-,TRBJ1-2,TRBV6-5,few,-,CASSYGGVGQGAVTF
TRBD1,TRBJ2-5,TRBV7-2,-,TGTGCCAGCAGCACAGGGGGAGAGACCCAGTACTTC,CASSTGGETQYF
TRBD1,TRBJ2-7,TRBV12-3/TRBV12-4,-,TGTGCCAGCAGTGGACAGGGGCCCTACGAGCAGTACTTC,CASSGQGPYEQYF
-,TRBJ2-2,TRBV5-6,-,TGTGCCAGCAGTTCCAGTACCGGGGAGCTGTTTTTT,CASSSSTGELFF
-,TRBJ2-1,TRBV19,-,TGTGCCAGTCGGCCGGCAGGGGTCGTATACAATGAGCAGTTCTTC,CASRPAGVVYNEQFF
TRBD1,TRBJ1-5,TRBV28,-,TGTGCCAGCAGGAGGGGGCTTGTCAATCAGCCCCAGCATTTT,CASRRGLVNQPQHF
-,TRBJ1-1,TRBV12-5,-,TGTGCTAGTGGTTTGGTTGTCCCGGGGAACACTGAAGCTTTCTTT,CASGLVVPGNTEAFF
TRBD1,TRBJ2-5,TRBV28,once,TGTGCCTGTGGTGCCAGGGGGCGAAGTGAGACCCAGTACTTC,CACGARGRSETQYF
TRBD1,TRBJ2-7,TRBV6-5,once,TGTGCCAGCAGCCCCAGGACAGGGATCAACGAGCAGTACTTC,CASSPRTGINEQYF
-,TRBJ1-1,TRBV6-5,-,TGTGCCAGCAGTTTAGACAGTGCTTTCGCTGAAGCTTTCTTT,CASSLDSAFAEAFF
TRBD1,TRBJ2-5,TRBV29-1,-,TGCAGCGTTCAACAGGGGGCGAGAGAGACCCAGTACTTC,CSVQQGARETQYF
-,TRBJ1-1,TRBV29-1,-,TGCAGCACTGTTATGAACACTGAAGCTTTCTTT,CSTVMNTEAFF
TRBD2,TRBJ2-5,TRBV29-1,-,TGCAGCGTTAGCGGGAGCTCGGAGACCCAGTACTTC,CSVSGSSETQYF
TRBD1,TRBJ2-7,TRBV29-1,-,TGCAGCGTTCATCTGAGGACAGGGTCCTACGAGCAGTACTTC,CSVHLRTGSYEQYF
TRBD1,TRBJ2-1,TRBV14,-,TGTGCCAGCAGCCGGACAGGGGGTGCCACGAGCTCCTACAATGAGCAGTTCTTC,CASSRTGGATSSYNEQFF
TRBD1,TRBJ1-5,TRBV24-1,few,TGTGCCACCAGTGATTCCAGGGGGATGGATCAGCCCCAGCATTTT,CATSDSRGMDQPQHF
TRBD2,TRBJ2-7,TRBV28,-,TGTGCCAGCGCCGGGGTAGCGGGGGCATCCTACGAGCAGTACTTC,CASAGVAGASYEQYF
-,TRBJ2-5,TRBV7-9,-,TGTGCCAGCAGCTTCGCCCGGGTTTCCCGGGAGACCCAGTACTTC,CASSFARVSRETQYF
-,TRBJ1-2,TRBV5-4,once,TGTGCCAGCAGCTTAGACAGCCCATACTATGGCTACACCTTC,CASSLDSPYYGYTF
-,TRBJ1-1,TRBV27,-,TGTGCCAGCAGTTTCCGGGGGGTTGCTGAAGCTTTCTTT,CASSFRGVAEAFF
-,TRBJ2-7,TRBV3-1/TRBV3-2,-,TGTGCCAGCAGCCAAGTAGGGGGAGAGCAGTACTTC,CASSQVGGEQYF
-,TRBJ1-5,TRBV19,-,TGTGCCAGTAGTATCCAAGTGGCAGGGCCAAATCAGCCCCAGCATTTT,CASSIQVAGPNQPQHF
TRBD2,TRBJ2-2,TRBV10-3,-,TGTGCCATCAGAGACCACCCGACTAGCGGGGGATCGAACACCGGGGAGCTGTTTTTT,CAIRDHPTSGGSNTGELFF
-,TRBJ2-1,TRBV5-1,-,TGCGCCAGCCGCGAGGTGGTGAATGAGCAGTTCTTC,CASREVVNEQFF
TRBD2,TRBJ2-1,TRBV15,-,TGTGCCACCAGACCTATAGCGGGGGAGCACAATGAGCAGTTCTTC,CATRPIAGEHNEQFF
-,TRBJ1-1,TRBV11-2,-,TGTGCCAGCAGCTTAGTGGGGGCGCGTGAAGCTTTCTTT,CASSLVGAREAFF
-,TRBJ1-1,TRBV15,few,TGTGCCACCAGCAGAGGGGTATCTAGTTTTGACACTGAAGCTTTCTTT,CATSRGVSSFDTEAFF
TRBD2,TRBJ2-1,TRBV6-2/TRBV6-3,-,TGTGCCAGCAGTTCACTAGCGGGCAATGAGCAGTTCTTC,CASSSLAGNEQFF
TRBD1,TRBJ1-6,TRBV7-6,-,TGTGCCAGCAGCGCCCGGGACAGGGTAGGATCACCCCTCCACTTT,CASSARDRVGSPLHF
-,TRBJ2-7,TRBV5-6,few,TGTGCCAGCAGCTTATTACACTACGAGCAGTACTTC,CASSLLHYEQYF
-,TRBJ2-2,TRBV2,-,TGTGCCAGCAGTGGACCGGGACAATTCGGGGAGCTGTTTTTT,CASSGPGQFGELFF
TRBD1,TRBJ2-1,TRBV5-4,-,TGTGCCAGCAGCCCCCGGGACAGACTTAATGAGCAGTTCTTC,CASSPRDRLNEQFF
-,TRBJ2-7,TRBV7-3,-,TGTGCCAGCAGCCAACCTACAGGGCAGGAGCAGTACTTC,CASSQPTGQEQYF
TRBD1,TRBJ1-2,TRBV18,-,TGTGCCAGCTCACCCGGGACAGGGGCCGGCTACACCTTC,CASSPGTGAGYTF
TRBD1,TRBJ2-4,TRBV7-8,-,TGTGCCAGCAGCTTAAATCACAGGGGCCTAGCCAAAAACATTCAGTACTTC,CASSLNHRGLAKNIQYF
-,TRBJ2-7,TRBV19,once,TGTGCCAGTAGTTTAACAGGGTCCTACGAGCAGTACTTC,CASSLTGSYEQYF
TRBD1,TRBJ2-5,TRBV7-2,-,TGTGCCAGCAGCATTGACAGGGCGCGAGAGACCCAGTACTTC,CASSIDRARETQYF
-,TRBJ1-1,TRBV6-6,-,TGTGCCAGCAGTTCCGGGCCACAGGGCAGGTTCACTGAAGCTTTCTTT,CASSSGPQGRFTEAFF
-,TRBJ1-1,TRBV6-1,-,TGTGCCAGCAGTGAGACCGGGACACAGAACACTGAAGCTTTCTTT,CASSETGTQNTEAFF
-,TRBJ1-2,TRBV29-1,-,TGCAGCGTTGAGCAGGGTTCACCTAACTATGGCTACACCTTC,CSVEQGSPNYGYTF
-,TRBJ1-5,TRBV19,-,TGTGCCAGTAGTATTGGGTGGGGAGATAGCAATCAGCCCCAGCATTTT,CASSIGWGDSNQPQHF
-,TRBJ1-6,TRBV10-3,few,TGTGCCATCAGTGAAGTCAGAGGCGGAAATAATTCACCCCTCCACTTT,CAISEVRGGNNSPLHF
-,TRBJ2-7,TRBV5-1,few,TGCGCCAGCAGCCTGGATTCTCGGGGTGAGCAGTACTTC,CASSLDSRGEQYF
TRBD2,TRBJ2-3,TRBV6-5,-,TGTGCCAGTCGACTAGCGGGAGGCACAGATACGCAGTATTTT,CASRLAGGTDTQYF
TRBD1,TRBJ2-3,TRBV11-2,once,TGTGCCAGCAGCTTCCGGGGACAGGAGCAAACAGATACGCAGTATTTT,CASSFRGQEQTDTQYF
-,TRBJ2-1,TRBV5-6,-,TGTGCCAGCAGCCCCGGACACCTCTACAATGAGCAGTTCTTC,CASSPGHLYNEQFF